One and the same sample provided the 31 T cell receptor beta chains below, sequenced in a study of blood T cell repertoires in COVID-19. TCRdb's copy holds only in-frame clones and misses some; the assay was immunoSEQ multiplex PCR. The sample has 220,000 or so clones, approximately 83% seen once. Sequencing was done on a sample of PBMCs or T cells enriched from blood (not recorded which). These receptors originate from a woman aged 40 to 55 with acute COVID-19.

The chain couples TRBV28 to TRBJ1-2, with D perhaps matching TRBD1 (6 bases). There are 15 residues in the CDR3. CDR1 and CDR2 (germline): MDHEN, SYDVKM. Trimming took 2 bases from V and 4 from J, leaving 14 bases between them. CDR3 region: CASSLGNRELYGYTF. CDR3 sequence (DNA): TGTGCCAGCAGTTTAGGAAACAGGGAACTCTATGGCTACACCTTC.

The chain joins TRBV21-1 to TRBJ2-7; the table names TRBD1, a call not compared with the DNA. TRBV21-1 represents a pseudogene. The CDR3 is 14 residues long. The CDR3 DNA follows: TGTGCCAGCAGCGACGCCGGGACAGGACCCTTCTGGTACTTC. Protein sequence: CASSDAGTGPFWYF.

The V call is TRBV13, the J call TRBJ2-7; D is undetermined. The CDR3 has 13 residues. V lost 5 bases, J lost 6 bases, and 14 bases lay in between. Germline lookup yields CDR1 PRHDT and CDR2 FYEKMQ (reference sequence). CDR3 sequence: CASSPPLTGEQYF. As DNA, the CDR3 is TGTGCCAGCAGCCCCCCCCTGACTGGCGAGCAGTACTTC.

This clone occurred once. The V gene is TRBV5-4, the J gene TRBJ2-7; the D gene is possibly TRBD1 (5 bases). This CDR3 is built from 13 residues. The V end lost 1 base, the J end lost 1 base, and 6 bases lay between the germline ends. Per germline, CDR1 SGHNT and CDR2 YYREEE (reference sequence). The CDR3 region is CASSLKGSYEQYF. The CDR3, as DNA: TGTGCCAGCAGCTTGAAGGGGTCCTACGAGCAGTACTTC.

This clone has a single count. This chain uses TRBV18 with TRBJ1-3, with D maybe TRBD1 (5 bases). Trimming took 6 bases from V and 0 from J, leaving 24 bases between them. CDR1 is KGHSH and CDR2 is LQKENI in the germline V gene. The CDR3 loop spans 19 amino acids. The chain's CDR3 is CASSLRTWNGQRSGNTIYF. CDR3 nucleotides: TGTGCCAGCTCCCTACGAACCTGGAACGGACAACGCTCTGGAAACACCATATATTTT.

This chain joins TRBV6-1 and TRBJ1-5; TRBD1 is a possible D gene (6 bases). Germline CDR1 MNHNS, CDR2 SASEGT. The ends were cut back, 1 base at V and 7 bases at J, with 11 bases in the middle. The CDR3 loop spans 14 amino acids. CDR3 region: CASSEDRVGQPQHF. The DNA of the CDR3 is TGTGCCAGCAGTGAAGACAGGGTTGGCCAGCCCCAGCATTTT.

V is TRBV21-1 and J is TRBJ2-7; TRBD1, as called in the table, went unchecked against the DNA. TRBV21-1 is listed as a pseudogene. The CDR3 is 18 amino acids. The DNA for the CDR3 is TGTGCCAGCAGCAAAGCAGGGGTAAGGGCCCTCCCCTCCTACGAGCAGTACTTC. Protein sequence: CASSKAGVRALPSYEQYF.

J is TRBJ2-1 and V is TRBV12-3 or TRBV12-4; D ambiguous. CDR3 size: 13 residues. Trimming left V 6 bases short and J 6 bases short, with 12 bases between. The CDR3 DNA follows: TGTGCCAGCAGGGCTGACTTGGTCAATGAGCAGTTCTTC. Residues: CASRADLVNEQFF.

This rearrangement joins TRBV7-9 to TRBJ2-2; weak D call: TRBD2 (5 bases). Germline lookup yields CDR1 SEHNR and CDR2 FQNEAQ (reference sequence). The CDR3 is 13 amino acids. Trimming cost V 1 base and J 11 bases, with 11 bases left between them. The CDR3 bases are TGTGCCAGCAGCTTAGTTGTGAGGGCCGAGCTGTTTTTT. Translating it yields CASSLVVRAELFF.

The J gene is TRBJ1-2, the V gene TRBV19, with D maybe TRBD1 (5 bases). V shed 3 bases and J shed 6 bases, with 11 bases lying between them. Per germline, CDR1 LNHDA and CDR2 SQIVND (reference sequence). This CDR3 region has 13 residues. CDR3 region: CASSMQQAHGYTF. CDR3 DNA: TGTGCCAGTAGTATGCAACAGGCCCATGGCTACACCTTC.

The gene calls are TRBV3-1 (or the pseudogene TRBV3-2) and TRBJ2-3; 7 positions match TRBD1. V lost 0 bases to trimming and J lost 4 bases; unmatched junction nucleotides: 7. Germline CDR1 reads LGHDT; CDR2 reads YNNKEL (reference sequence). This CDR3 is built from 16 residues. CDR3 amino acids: CASSQDKQGYADTQYF. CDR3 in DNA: TGTGCCAGCAGCCAAGATAAACAGGGGTACGCAGATACGCAGTATTTT.

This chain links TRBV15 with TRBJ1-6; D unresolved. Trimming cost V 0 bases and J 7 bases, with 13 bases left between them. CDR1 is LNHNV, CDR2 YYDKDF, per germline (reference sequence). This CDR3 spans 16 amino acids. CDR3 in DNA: TGTGCCACCAGCAGAGATGGCACCGAAAAAAATTCACCCCTCCACTTT. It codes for CATSRDGTEKNSPLHF.

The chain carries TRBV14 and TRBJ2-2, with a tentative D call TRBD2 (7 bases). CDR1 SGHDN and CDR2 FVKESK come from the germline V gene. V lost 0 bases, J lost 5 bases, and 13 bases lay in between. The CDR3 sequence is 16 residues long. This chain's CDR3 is CASSQDSGGATGELFF. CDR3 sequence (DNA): TGTGCCAGCAGCCAAGATTCGGGGGGCGCGACCGGGGAGCTGTTTTTT.

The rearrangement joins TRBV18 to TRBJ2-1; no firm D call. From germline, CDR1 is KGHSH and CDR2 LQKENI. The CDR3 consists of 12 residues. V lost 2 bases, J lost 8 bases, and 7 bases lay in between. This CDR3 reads CASSPSRDEQFF. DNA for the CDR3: TGTGCCAGCTCACCATCTAGAGATGAGCAGTTCTTC. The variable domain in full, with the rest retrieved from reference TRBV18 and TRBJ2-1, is NAGVMQNPRHLVRRRGQEARLRCSPMKGHSHVYWYRQLPEEGLKFMVYLQKENIIDESGMPKERFSAEFPKEGPSILRIQQVVRGDSAAYFCASSPSRDEQFFGPGTRLTVL.

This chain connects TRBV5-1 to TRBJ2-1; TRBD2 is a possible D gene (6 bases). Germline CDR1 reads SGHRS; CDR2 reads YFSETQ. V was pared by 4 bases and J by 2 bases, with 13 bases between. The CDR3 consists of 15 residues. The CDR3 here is CASSPGTGAYNEQFF. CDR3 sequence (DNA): TGCGCCAGCAGCCCCGGGACGGGGGCCTACAATGAGCAGTTCTTC.

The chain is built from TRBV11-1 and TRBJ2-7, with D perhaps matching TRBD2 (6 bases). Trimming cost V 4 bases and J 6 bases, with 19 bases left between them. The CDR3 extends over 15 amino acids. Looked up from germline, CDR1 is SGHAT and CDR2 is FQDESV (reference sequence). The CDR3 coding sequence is TGTGCCAGCAGCTCCCAATGGGCGGGAAAGGGCGAGCAGTACTTC. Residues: CASSSQWAGKGEQYF.

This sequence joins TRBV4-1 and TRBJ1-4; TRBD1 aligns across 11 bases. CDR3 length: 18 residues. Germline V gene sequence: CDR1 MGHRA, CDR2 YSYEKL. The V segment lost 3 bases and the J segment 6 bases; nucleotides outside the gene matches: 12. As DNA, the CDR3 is TGCGCCAGCAGCCACCCCGGGACAGGGGGGAAGCTTTATGAAAAACTGTTTTTT. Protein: CASSHPGTGGKLYEKLFF.

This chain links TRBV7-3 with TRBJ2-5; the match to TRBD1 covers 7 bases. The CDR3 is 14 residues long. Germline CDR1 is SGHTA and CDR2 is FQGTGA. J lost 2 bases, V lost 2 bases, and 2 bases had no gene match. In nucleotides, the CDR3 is TGTGCCAGCAGCTTAGGGACAGAGCAAGAGACCCAGTACTTC. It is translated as CASSLGTEQETQYF.

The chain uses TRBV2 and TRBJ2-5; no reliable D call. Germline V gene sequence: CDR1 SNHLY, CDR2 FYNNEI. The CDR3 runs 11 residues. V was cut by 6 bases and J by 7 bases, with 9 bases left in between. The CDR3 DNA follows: TGTGCCAGCAGCGCAGTATGGACCCAGTACTTC. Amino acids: CASSAVWTQYF. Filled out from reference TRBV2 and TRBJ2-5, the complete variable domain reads EPEVTQTPSHQVTQMGQEVILRCVPISNHLYFYWYRQILGQKVEFLVSFYNNEISEKSEIFDDQFSVERPDGSNFTLKIRSTKLEDSAMYFCASSAVWTQYFGPGTRLLVL.

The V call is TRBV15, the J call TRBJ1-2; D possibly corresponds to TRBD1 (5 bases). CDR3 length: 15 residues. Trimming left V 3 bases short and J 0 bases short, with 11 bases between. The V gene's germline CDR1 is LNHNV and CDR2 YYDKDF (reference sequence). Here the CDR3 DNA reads TGTGCCACCAGCAGGATCAGACAGACTAACTATGGCTACACCTTC. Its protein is CATSRIRQTNYGYTF.

The CDR3 sequence: CAWTAGGKPGYTF. The CDR3 region has the DNA TGTGCCTGGACGGCAGGGGGAAAACCTGGCTACACCTTC. The genes are TRBV30 and TRBJ1-2; 7 nucleotides agree with TRBD1. The junction had 9 bases not matched to a gene; V was cut back by 4 bases and J by 7 bases. Germline V gene sequence: CDR1 GTSNPN, CDR2 SVGIG (reference sequence). The CDR3 has 13 residues.

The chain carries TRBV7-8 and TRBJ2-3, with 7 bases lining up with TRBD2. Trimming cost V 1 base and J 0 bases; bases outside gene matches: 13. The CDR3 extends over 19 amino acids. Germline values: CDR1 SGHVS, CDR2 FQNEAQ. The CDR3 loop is CASSLVGRDYATSTDTQYF. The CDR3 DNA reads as TGTGCCAGCAGCTTAGTTGGGAGGGACTACGCTACTAGCACAGATACGCAGTATTTT.

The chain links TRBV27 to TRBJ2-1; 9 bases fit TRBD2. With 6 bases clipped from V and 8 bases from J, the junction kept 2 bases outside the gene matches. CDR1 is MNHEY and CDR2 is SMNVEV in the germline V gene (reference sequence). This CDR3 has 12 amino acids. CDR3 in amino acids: CASRVAGDEQFF. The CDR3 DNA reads TGTGCCAGCAGAGTAGCGGGAGATGAGCAGTTCTTC.

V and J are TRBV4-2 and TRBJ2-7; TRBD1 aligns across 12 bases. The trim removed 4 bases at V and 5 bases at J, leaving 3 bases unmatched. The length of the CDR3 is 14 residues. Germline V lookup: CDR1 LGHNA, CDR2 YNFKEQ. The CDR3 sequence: CASSPRDRGHEQYF. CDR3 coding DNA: TGTGCCAGCAGCCCACGGGACAGGGGGCACGAGCAGTACTTC.

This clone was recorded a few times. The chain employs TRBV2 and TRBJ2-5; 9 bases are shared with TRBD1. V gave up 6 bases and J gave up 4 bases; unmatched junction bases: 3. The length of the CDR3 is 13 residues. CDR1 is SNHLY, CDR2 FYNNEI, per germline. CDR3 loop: CASSPTGGETQYF. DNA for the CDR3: TGTGCCAGCAGCCCGACAGGGGGAGAGACCCAGTACTTC. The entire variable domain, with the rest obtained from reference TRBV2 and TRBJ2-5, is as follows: EPEVTQTPSHQVTQMGQEVILRCVPISNHLYFYWYRQILGQKVEFLVSFYNNEISEKSEIFDDQFSVERPDGSNFTLKIRSTKLEDSAMYFCASSPTGGETQYFGPGTRLLVL.

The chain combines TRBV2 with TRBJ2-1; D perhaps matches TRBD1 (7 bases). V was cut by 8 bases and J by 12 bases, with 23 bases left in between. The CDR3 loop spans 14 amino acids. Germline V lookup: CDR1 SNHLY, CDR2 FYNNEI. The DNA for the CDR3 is TGTGCCAGCGAGCCCGGGACAGCGGCCGGGGGGCAGTTCTTC. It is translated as CASEPGTAAGGQFF.

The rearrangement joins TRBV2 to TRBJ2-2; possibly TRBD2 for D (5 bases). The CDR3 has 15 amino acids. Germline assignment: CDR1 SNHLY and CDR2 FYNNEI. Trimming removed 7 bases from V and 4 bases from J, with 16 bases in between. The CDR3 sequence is CASKVNGEVTGELFF. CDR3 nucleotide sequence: TGTGCCAGCAAAGTCAACGGGGAAGTCACCGGGGAGCTGTTTTTT.

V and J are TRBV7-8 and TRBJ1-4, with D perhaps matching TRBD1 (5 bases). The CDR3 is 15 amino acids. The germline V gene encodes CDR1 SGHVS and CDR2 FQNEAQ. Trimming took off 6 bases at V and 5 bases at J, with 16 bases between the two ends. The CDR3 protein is CASSFRDLVNEKLFF. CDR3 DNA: TGTGCCAGCAGTTTCCGGGACTTGGTGAATGAAAAACTGTTTTTT.

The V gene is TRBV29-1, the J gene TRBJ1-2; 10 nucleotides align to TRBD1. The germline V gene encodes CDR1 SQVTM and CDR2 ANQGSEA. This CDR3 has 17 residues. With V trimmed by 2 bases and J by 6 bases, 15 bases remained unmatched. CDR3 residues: CSVERSRGQGEWDGYTF. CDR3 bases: TGCAGCGTTGAACGTTCCCGAGGACAGGGGGAATGGGATGGCTACACCTTC.

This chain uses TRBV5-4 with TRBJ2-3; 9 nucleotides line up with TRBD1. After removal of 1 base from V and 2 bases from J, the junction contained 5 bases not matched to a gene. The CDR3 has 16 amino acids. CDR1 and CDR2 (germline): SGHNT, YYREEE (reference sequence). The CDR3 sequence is CASSLRTGVITDTQYF. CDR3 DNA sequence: TGTGCCAGCAGCTTGCGGACAGGGGTAATCACAGATACGCAGTATTTT.

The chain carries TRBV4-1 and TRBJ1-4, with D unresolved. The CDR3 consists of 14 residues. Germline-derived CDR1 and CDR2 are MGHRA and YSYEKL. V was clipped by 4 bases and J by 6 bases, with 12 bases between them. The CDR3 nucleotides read TGCGCCAGCAGCCGAGGCGGGCGGGATGAAAAACTGTTTTTT. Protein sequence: CASSRGGRDEKLFF.